Sequencing of this TCR beta chain was carried out in a study of blood T cell repertoires in COVID-19. Study as a whole: Samples taken during acute and convalescent COVID-19 were collected in the United States, Italy and Spain. PBMCs, B-cell-depleted T cells, or T cells were the source of the cDNA or gDNA that made up the material.

With 0 bases removed from V and 8 bases from J, the gap between germline ends came to 5 bases. This CDR3 has 12 amino acids. The V gene's germline CDR1 is ENHRY and CDR2 SYGVKD. Per the original methods: Reference gene primer amplification gave nucleated cell count estimates. Assay: immunoSEQ multiplex PCR; the TCRdb copy retains only in-frame clones and omits some. V and J calls and clone size are copied from that table; D and trimming were computed from the DNA. This table has around 330,000 clones, approximately 88% appearing once. The sequence derives from a woman in her fifties or sixties with active or convalescent COVID-19. The sample taken for sequencing was peripheral blood. The chain is built from TRBV10-3 and TRBJ2-1; D gene unclear. The CDR3 sequence: CAISESEYEQFF. DNA of the CDR3: TGTGCCATCAGTGAGTCGGAGTATGAGCAGTTCTTC.